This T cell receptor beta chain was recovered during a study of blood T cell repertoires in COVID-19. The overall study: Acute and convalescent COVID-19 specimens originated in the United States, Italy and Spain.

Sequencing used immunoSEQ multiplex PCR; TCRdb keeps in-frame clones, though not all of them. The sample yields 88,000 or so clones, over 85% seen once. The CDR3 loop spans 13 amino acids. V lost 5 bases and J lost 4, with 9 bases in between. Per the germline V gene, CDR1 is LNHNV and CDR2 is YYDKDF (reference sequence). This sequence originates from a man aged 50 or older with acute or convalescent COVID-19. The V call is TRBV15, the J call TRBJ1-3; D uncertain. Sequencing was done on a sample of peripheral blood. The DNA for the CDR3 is TGTGCCACCAGCGTAGCGGGCGGAAACACCATATATTTT. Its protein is CATSVAGGNTIYF. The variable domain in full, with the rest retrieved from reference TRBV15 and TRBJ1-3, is DAMVIQNPRYQVTQFGKPVTLSCSQTLNHNVMYWYQQKSSQAPKLLFHYYDKDFNNEADTPDNFQSRRPNTSFCFLDIRSPGLGDTAMYLCATSVAGGNTIYFGEGSWLTVV.